The rows below give T cell receptor beta chains drawn from one sample of a study of cytomegalovirus exposure and HLA in healthy donors. Sequencing used immunoSEQ multiplex PCR; TCRdb keeps in-frame clones, though not all of them. The sample lists about 120,000 clones, 79% occurring once. The sequencing sample was made of PBMCs. The receptors come from a man aged 25-45 years in good health and CMV-seropositive. Each CDR3 is given with its conserved first and last residue. Each record gives: J gene, D gene, clone size, V gene, CDR3 protein, CDR3 DNA. A D gene is named only where the DNA matches it firmly. Clone size is not always given. Where it is, it says once, few, many or a class for expanded clones.

J: TRBJ1-3
D: -
size: -
V: TRBV7-6
CDR3: CASSLAAGGSGNTIYF
DNA: TGTGCCAGCAGCTTAGCGGCGGGGGGCTCTGGAAACACCATATATTTT

J: TRBJ1-4
D: TRBD1
size: -
V: TRBV25-1
CDR3: CASSQGQHSTNEKLFF
DNA: TGTGCCAGCAGTCAGGGACAGCATTCAACTAATGAAAAACTGTTTTTT

J: TRBJ1-4
D: TRBD1
size: once
V: TRBV18
CDR3: CASSPTGDEKLFF
DNA: TGTGCCAGCTCACCGACAGGGGACGAAAAACTGTTTTTT

J: TRBJ2-3
D: -
size: -
V: TRBV6-1
CDR3: CASMEEWGLTDTQYF
DNA: TGTGCCAGCATGGAAGAGTGGGGCCTCACAGATACGCAGTATTTT

J: TRBJ2-1
D: -
size: medium-sized
V: TRBV7-2
CDR3: CASSLTLSYNEQFF
DNA: TGTGCCAGCAGCTTGACACTCTCCTACAATGAGCAGTTCTTC

J: TRBJ2-7
D: -
size: -
V: TRBV19
CDR3: CASSLQGGYEQYF
DNA: TGTGCCAGTAGTCTGCAGGGGGGCTACGAGCAGTACTTC

J: TRBJ2-7
D: TRBD1
size: -
V: TRBV25-1
CDR3: CASSERPDRDRNEQYF
DNA: TGTGCCAGCAGTGAACGGCCAGACAGGGATCGTAACGAGCAGTACTTC

J: TRBJ1-4
D: -
size: few
V: TRBV4-3
CDR3: CASSQVGGNEKLFF
DNA: TGCGCCAGCAGCCAAGTAGGAGGGAATGAAAAACTGTTTTTT

J: TRBJ2-7
D: -
size: -
V: TRBV4-3
CDR3: CASSQEWRGSYEQYF
DNA: TGCGCCAGCAGCCAAGAGTGGAGGGGCTCCTACGAGCAGTACTTC

J: TRBJ1-2
D: TRBD1
size: -
V: TRBV30
CDR3: CAWSRTGGYGYTF
DNA: TGTGCCTGGAGCCGTACAGGGGGCTATGGCTACACCTTC

J: TRBJ1-1
D: -
size: few
V: TRBV2
CDR3: CASSASVNTEAFF
DNA: TGTGCCAGCAGTGCCTCCGTGAACACTGAAGCTTTCTTT

J: TRBJ2-3
D: TRBD1
size: once
V: TRBV2
CDR3: CASSGQGAVSDTQYF
DNA: TGTGCCAGCAGCGGACAGGGGGCTGTCTCAGATACGCAGTATTTT

J: TRBJ2-3
D: TRBD1
size: -
V: TRBV5-1
CDR3: CASSSTGNEADTQYF
DNA: TGCGCCAGCAGCTCGACAGGGAATGAGGCGGATACGCAGTATTTT

J: TRBJ1-1
D: TRBD1
size: -
V: TRBV5-6
CDR3: CASSLTGGEDTEAFF
DNA: TGTGCCAGCAGCTTGACAGGGGGGGAGGACACTGAAGCTTTCTTT

J: TRBJ1-2
D: -
size: -
V: TRBV19
CDR3: CASSISGYYGYTF
DNA: TGTGCCAGTAGTATATCAGGCTACTATGGCTACACCTTC

J: TRBJ1-1
D: TRBD1
size: few
V: TRBV6-6
CDR3: CASSYGTGAAEAFF
DNA: TGTGCCAGCAGTTATGGGACAGGGGCGGCTGAAGCTTTCTTT

J: TRBJ1-2
D: -
size: -
V: TRBV18
CDR3: CASSPREKSGYTF
DNA: TGTGCCAGCTCACCGAGAGAAAAATCGGGCTACACCTTC

J: TRBJ2-7
D: TRBD1
size: -
V: TRBV6-1
CDR3: CASSDDRVYSYEQYF
DNA: TGTGCCAGCAGTGATGACAGGGTGTACTCCTACGAGCAGTACTTC

J: TRBJ1-2
D: -
size: -
V: TRBV9
CDR3: CASSVEDSNYGYTF
DNA: TGTGCCAGCAGCGTAGAGGACTCTAACTATGGCTACACCTTC

J: TRBJ1-1
D: TRBD1
size: -
V: TRBV28
CDR3: CASRRQGPTEAFF
DNA: TGTGCCAGCAGAAGACAGGGGCCCACTGAAGCTTTCTTT

J: TRBJ1-1
D: TRBD1
size: -
V: TRBV14
CDR3: CASSDRGPRYNTEAFF
DNA: TGTGCCAGCAGCGACAGGGGGCCGAGATACAACACTGAAGCTTTCTTT

J: TRBJ1-3
D: -
size: -
V: TRBV7-6
CDR3: CASSHPEGNTIYF
DNA: TGTGCCAGCAGCCACCCGGAGGGAAACACCATATATTTT

J: TRBJ1-1
D: -
size: -
V: TRBV19
CDR3: CASSPIAGNTEAFF
DNA: TGTGCCAGTAGTCCTATCGCGGGGAACACTGAAGCTTTCTTT

J: TRBJ2-7
D: TRBD1
size: -
V: TRBV19
CDR3: CASSVSGGVHEQYF
DNA: TGTGCCAGTAGTGTGTCAGGGGGAGTCCACGAGCAGTACTTC

J: TRBJ2-7
D: -
size: -
V: TRBV27
CDR3: CASSPSGTLSYEQYF
DNA: TGTGCCAGCAGTCCCTCCGGGACTTTATCCTACGAGCAGTACTTC

J: TRBJ2-2
D: -
size: -
V: TRBV12-5
CDR3: CASGTTTGPTGGELFF
DNA: TGTGCTAGTGGTACAACGACAGGACCCACGGGCGGGGAGCTGTTTTTT

J: TRBJ2-7
D: TRBD2
size: -
V: TRBV27
CDR3: CASSLRGTESSYEQYF
DNA: TGTGCCAGCTCCTTGCGGGGGACGGAGAGCTCCTACGAGCAGTACTTC